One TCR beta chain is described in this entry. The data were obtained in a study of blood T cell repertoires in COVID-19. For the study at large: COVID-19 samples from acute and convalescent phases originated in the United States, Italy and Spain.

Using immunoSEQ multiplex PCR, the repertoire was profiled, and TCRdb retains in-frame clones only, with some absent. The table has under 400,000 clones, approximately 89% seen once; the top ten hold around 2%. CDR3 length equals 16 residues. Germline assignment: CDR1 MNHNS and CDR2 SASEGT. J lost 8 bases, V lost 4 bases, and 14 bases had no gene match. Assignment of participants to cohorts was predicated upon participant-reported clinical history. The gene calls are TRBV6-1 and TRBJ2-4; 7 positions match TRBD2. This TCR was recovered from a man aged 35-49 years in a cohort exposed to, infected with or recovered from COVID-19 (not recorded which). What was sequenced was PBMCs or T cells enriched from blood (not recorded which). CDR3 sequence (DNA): TGTGCCAGCAGTGGGTACGAGATGGAGGGGAGGGACATTCAGTACTTC. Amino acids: CASSGYEMEGRDIQYF.